These T cell receptor beta chains were read from a single sample in a study of shared clonotypes between healthy human individuals. Generated by immunoSEQ multiplex PCR, the TCRdb table keeps only in-frame clones and is missing some. The repertoire includes more than 1.2 million clones, approximately 98.5% of them detected once, and under 0.45% sits in the top ten. Specimen: naive CD4+ T cells sorted from blood. These receptors were taken from a man aged 25 to 45 in good health. The CDR3 runs from the conserved cysteine through the conserved F or W. A D gene is named only where the DNA matches it firmly. Only some rows state a clone size, as once, few, many or a class for expanded clones.

D,J,V,size,CDR3,DNA
-,TRBJ2-3,TRBV2,-,CASSGEITDTQYF,TGTGCCAGCAGTGGGGAAATCACAGATACGCAGTATTTT
TRBD2,TRBJ2-5,TRBV7-3,-,CASSAVGTSGSQETQYF,TGTGCCAGCAGCGCCGTCGGGACTAGCGGTTCCCAAGAGACCCAGTACTTC
TRBD1,TRBJ1-5,TRBV19,-,CASSGGIQPQHF,TGTGCCAGCTCAGGGGGGATTCAGCCCCAGCATTTT
-,TRBJ2-1,TRBV28,-,CASSLVSGEQFF,TGTGCCAGCAGTTTAGTATCGGGTGAGCAGTTCTTC
-,TRBJ2-2,TRBV18,-,CASFTRPRANTGELFF,TGTGCCAGCTTCACAAGGCCTAGGGCGAACACCGGGGAGCTGTTTTTT
TRBD1,TRBJ2-3,TRBV18,-,CASSPMAGQGTDTQYF,TGTGCCAGCTCCCCCATGGCGGGACAGGGTACAGATACGCAGTATTTT
-,TRBJ2-5,TRBV29-1,-,CSVVSGGVGETQYF,TGCAGCGTTGTGAGTGGAGGCGTGGGAGAGACCCAGTACTTC
-,TRBJ1-5,TRBV6-1,-,CASSVKGFGFQPQHF,TGTGCCAGCAGTGTTAAGGGGTTTGGGTTTCAGCCCCAGCATTTT
-,TRBJ2-1,TRBV5-1,-,CASSWGSNEQFF,TGCGCCAGCAGCTGGGGGAGCAATGAGCAGTTCTTC
-,TRBJ2-7,TRBV14,once,CASSQTRLESYEQYF,TGTGCCAGCAGCCAGACGCGACTAGAATCCTACGAGCAGTACTTC
-,TRBJ2-1,TRBV20-1,-,CSARWNEQFF,TGCAGTGCCCGGTGGAATGAGCAGTTCTTC
-,TRBJ2-3,TRBV7-9,-,CASTFLGTDTQYF,TGTGCCAGCACCTTCCTTGGCACAGATACGCAGTATTTT
-,TRBJ2-7,TRBV20-1,-,CSAGHYEQYF,TGCAGTGCGGGACACTACGAGCAGTACTTC
-,TRBJ2-3,TRBV11-2,-,CASSPGSYYTDTQYF,TGTGCCAGCAGCCCGGGATCCTATTATACAGATACGCAGTATTTT
-,TRBJ2-7,TRBV6-6,-,CASSYERYSYEQYF,TGTGCCAGCAGTTACGAGAGGTACTCCTACGAGCAGTACTTC
TRBD2,TRBJ2-2,TRBV18,once,CASPGLAGAPYTGELFF,TGTGCCAGCCCAGGACTAGCGGGGGCACCTTACACCGGGGAGCTGTTTTTT
-,TRBJ2-3,TRBV25-1,-,CASTRGEGGQYF,TGTGCCAGCACCAGGGGGGAGGGTGGGCAGTATTTT
-,TRBJ2-5,TRBV29-1,-,CSVETVFQETQYF,TGCAGCGTTGAAACGGTCTTTCAAGAGACCCAGTACTTC
-,TRBJ2-7,TRBV10-3,-,CAISVGAGDEQYF,TGTGCCATAAGTGTAGGGGCAGGGGACGAGCAGTACTTC
TRBD2,TRBJ2-3,TRBV18,once,CASSSGLPTTGTDTQYF,TGTGCCAGCTCGTCGGGACTACCGACGACGGGGACAGATACGCAGTATTTT
-,TRBJ2-2,TRBV9,-,CASSVDGWNTGELFF,TGTGCCAGCAGCGTAGACGGCTGGAACACCGGGGAGCTGTTTTTT
-,TRBJ2-5,TRBV5-1,-,CASSLVPGQETQYF,TGCGCCAGCAGCTTGGTTCCGGGCCAGGAGACCCAGTACTTC
TRBD1,TRBJ2-7,TRBV5-4,-,CASSSGQGFPYEQYF,TGTGCCAGCAGCTCTGGACAGGGTTTCCCCTACGAGCAGTACTTC
-,TRBJ1-1,TRBV21-1,-,CASSLTGGGVNTEAFF,TGTGCCAGCAGCCTCACCGGGGGGGGTGTGAACACTGAAGCTTTCTTT
TRBD2,TRBJ2-5,TRBV7-9,-,CASSLSRTRGEETQYF,TGTGCCAGCAGCTTATCGAGGACTAGAGGGGAAGAGACCCAGTACTTC
-,TRBJ1-2,TRBV5-5,-,CASSLVGDGYTF,TGTGCCAGCAGCTTAGTCGGGGATGGCTACACCTTC
TRBD2,TRBJ2-3,TRBV7-9,-,CASSLALAGGTDTQYF,TGTGCCAGCAGCTTGGCCCTAGCGGGCGGGACAGATACGCAGTATTTT
-,TRBJ1-2,TRBV11-2,-,CASSQTRVGDYGYTF,TGTGCCAGCAGCCAAACCAGGGTCGGAGATTATGGCTACACCTTC
-,TRBJ2-3,TRBV9,-,CASSVAGDGLTDTQYF,TGTGCCAGCAGCGTAGCGGGAGATGGGCTCACAGATACGCAGTATTTT
TRBD2,TRBJ2-7,TRBV2,-,CASSRRLADYEQYF,TGTGCCAGCAGTCGTCGACTAGCGGACTACGAGCAGTACTTC
-,TRBJ2-1,TRBV7-2,-,CASSLVSSNEQFF,TGTGCCAGCAGCTTAGTTTCCAGCAATGAGCAGTTCTTC
TRBD2,TRBJ2-1,TRBV11-3,-,CASSSLAVNEQFF,TGTGCCAGCAGCAGCCTAGCGGTTAATGAGCAGTTCTTC
TRBD2,TRBJ2-1,TRBV14,-,CASSLLAGGPGFYNEQFF,TGTGCCAGCAGCCTGCTAGCGGGAGGGCCGGGGTTTTACAATGAGCAGTTCTTC
-,TRBJ1-1,TRBV28,once,CASSLVPTEAFF,TGTGCCAGCAGTTTAGTCCCCACTGAAGCTTTCTTT
-,TRBJ2-2,TRBV6-4,once,CASRRDLYTGELFF,TGTGCCAGCAGAAGAGATCTCTACACCGGGGAGCTGTTTTTT
-,TRBJ2-7,TRBV6-6,-,CASSYSRVNYEQYF,TGTGCCAGCAGTTACTCGCGGGTTAACTACGAGCAGTACTTC
-,TRBJ1-4,TRBV6-1,-,CASGWINEKLFF,TGTGCCAGCGGATGGATTAATGAAAAACTGTTTTTT
-,TRBJ2-3,TRBV6-1,-,CASSHRDPQGGTQYF,TGTGCCAGCAGTCACAGGGACCCCCAGGGGGGTACGCAGTATTTT
-,TRBJ2-4,TRBV30,-,CAWSRSENIQYF,TGTGCCTGGAGTAGGAGTGAGAACATTCAGTACTTC
-,TRBJ2-1,TRBV2,-,CASSVTGASYNEQFF,TGTGCCAGCAGTGTTACGGGGGCTTCCTACAATGAGCAGTTCTTC
-,TRBJ2-7,TRBV23-1,-,CASSQSEEVYEQYF,TGCGCCAGCAGTCAATCGGAGGAGGTATACGAGCAGTACTTC
-,TRBJ2-7,TRBV7-5,-,CARRLGRGDSYEQYF,TGTGCCAGAAGATTGGGACGGGGGGACTCCTACGAGCAGTACTTC
TRBD1,TRBJ2-1,TRBV10-3,-,CAISPALGQAAYNEQFF,TGTGCCATCAGTCCAGCTTTAGGACAGGCAGCATACAATGAGCAGTTCTTC
-,TRBJ2-4,TRBV6-5,-,CASSSQLEANIQYF,TGTGCCAGCAGTTCCCAACTAGAGGCGAACATTCAGTACTTC
TRBD2,TRBJ2-1,TRBV28,-,CASSFQRGYNEQFF,TGTGCCAGCAGTTTCCAGCGGGGATACAATGAGCAGTTCTTC
-,TRBJ1-5,TRBV5-5,-,CASSLTGGQPQHF,TGTGCCAGCAGCTTGACAGGAGGTCAGCCCCAGCATTTT
-,TRBJ1-2,TRBV11-2,-,CASSALRGGNYGYTF,TGTGCCAGCAGCGCCCTCCGGGGAGGGAACTATGGCTACACCTTC
TRBD1,TRBJ2-2,TRBV7-9,-,CASSPGQAWELFF,TGTGCCAGCAGCCCGGGACAGGCGTGGGAGCTGTTTTTT
-,TRBJ2-5,TRBV7-2,-,CASSSTKFETQYF,TGTGCCAGCAGCTCTACAAAATTCGAGACCCAGTACTTC
-,TRBJ2-5,TRBV7-3,-,CASSQSLTGQETQYF,TGTGCCAGCAGCCAGTCTCTCACGGGGCAAGAGACCCAGTACTTC
-,TRBJ1-2,TRBV19,-,CASRAKNYGYTF,TGTGCCAGCCGAGCAAAAAACTATGGCTACACCTTC
-,TRBJ2-3,TRBV10-2,-,CASSNEGITDTQYF,TGCGCCAGCAGTAACGAGGGGATCACAGATACGCAGTATTTT
TRBD1,TRBJ2-2,TRBV27,-,CASRDRGITGELFF,TGTGCCTCAAGAGACAGGGGGATAACCGGGGAGCTGTTTTTT
TRBD2,TRBJ2-1,TRBV27,-,CASSSHMGLAGAHNEQFF,TGTGCCAGCAGTTCACATATGGGACTAGCGGGGGCTCACAATGAGCAGTTCTTC
-,TRBJ1-3,TRBV7-7,-,CASSLGTGNTIYF,TGTGCTAGCAGCTTAGGGACTGGAAACACCATATATTTT
-,TRBJ2-7,TRBV28,-,CASSSPRQTGASYEQYF,TGTGCCAGCAGTTCTCCAAGACAGACTGGGGCCTCCTACGAGCAGTACTTC
TRBD1,TRBJ2-1,TRBV6-5,-,CASSSLSRDRENEQFF,TGTGCCAGCAGTTCCCTTTCCCGGGACAGAGAGAATGAGCAGTTCTTC